These 17 T cell receptor beta chains originate from one sample sequenced in a study of Graves' ophthalmopathy and Graves' hyperthyroidism. The study amplified TCR beta CDR3 regions using RNA transcripts. Following a first-round RT-PCR that used HTBI primers, a second-round multiplex PCR was carried out. A single record per CDR3 protein comes from TCRdb applying MiXCR to the multiplex PCR reads. This table has 200,000 to 250,000 distinct CDR3 sequences, 29% appearing once. Material for sequencing was peripheral blood. The receptors here all came from a man aged 50-59 years with Graves' ophthalmopathy.

This clonotype was seen at least ten times. This chain joins TRBV6-2 or TRBV6-3 and TRBJ2-7; 7 bases agree with TRBD1. V lost 8 bases to trimming and J lost 4 bases; unmatched junction nucleotides: 11. This CDR3 comprises 14 residues. Germline CDR1 MNHEY, CDR2 SVGEGT. The CDR3 here is CASATGQQLYEQYF. The CDR3 bases are TGTGCCAGCGCTACGGGACAGCAATTATACGAGCAGTACTTC.

In its sample, this clonotype was seen many times. This sequence joins TRBV11-1 and TRBJ1-3; D may be TRBD1 (5 bases). The CDR3 contains 16 residues. Trimming took 2 bases from V and 0 from J, leaving 11 bases between them. Per germline, CDR1 SGHAT and CDR2 FQDESV (reference sequence). The CDR3 region is CASSLRTGTSGNTIYF. CDR3 coding DNA: TGTGCCAGCAGCTTACGAACAGGAACCTCTGGAAACACCATATATTTT.

This clonotype has more than one count but fewer than ten. CDR3 sequence reads: CARKAGLGGYTF. The CDR3 region has the DNA TGTGCCAGAAAGGCAGGGTTAGGTGGCTACACCTTC. This chain uses TRBV6-2 or TRBV6-3 with TRBJ1-2; maybe TRBD1 (5 bases). Germline V gene lookup returns CDR1 MNHEY and CDR2 SVGEGT. With 9 bases removed from V and 7 bases from J, the gap between germline ends came to 15 bases. The CDR3 has 12 residues.

V usage is TRBV6-5 and J usage is TRBJ1-1; the match to TRBD1 covers 8 bases. V lost 2 bases, J lost 5 bases, and 4 bases stayed unmatched. The length of the CDR3 is 14 residues. The germline V gene encodes CDR1 MNHEY and CDR2 SVGAGI. CDR3 in DNA: TGTGCCAGCAGTTACGGGACAGGTAGTACTGAAGCTTTCTTT. Translating gives CASSYGTGSTEAFF.

In its sample, this clonotype was seen many times. V gene TRBV27 combines with J gene TRBJ2-6; 11 bases line up with TRBD1. Germline CDR1 reads MNHEY; CDR2 reads SMNVEV (reference sequence). The junction had 5 bases not matched to a gene; V was cut back by 6 bases and J by 1 base. The CDR3 is 17 residues long. The CDR3 DNA reads TGTGCCAGCAGCCGGGACAGGGGGACTTCTGGGGCCAACGTCCTGACTTTC. Translating it yields CASSRDRGTSGANVLTF.

In its sample, this clonotype was seen a few times. The chain carries TRBV30 and TRBJ1-5, with a tentative D call TRBD1 (6 bases). Germline V gene lookup returns CDR1 GTSNPN and CDR2 SVGIG (reference sequence). The ends were cut back, 5 bases at V and 7 bases at J, with 15 bases in the middle. This CDR3 spans 13 amino acids. The CDR3 loop reads CAWATGTAQPQHF. DNA of the CDR3: TGTGCCTGGGCAACAGGGACGGCCCAGCCCCAGCATTTT.

The rearrangement uses TRBV6-1 and TRBJ1-1; no clear D gene. CDR1 is MNHNS, CDR2 SASEGT, per germline. Trimming removed 5 bases from V and 1 base from J, with 14 bases in between. There are 15 residues in the CDR3. As DNA, the CDR3 is TGTGCCAGCAGTCAATCCGACACTGGGAACACTGAAGCTTTCTTT. Residues: CASSQSDTGNTEAFF.

The sample holds many counts of this clonotype. This rearrangement joins TRBV11-2 to TRBJ2-7; 7 bases line up with TRBD2. The CDR3 has 13 residues. The germline V gene has CDR1 SGHAT and CDR2 FQNNGV. V dropped 3 bases and J dropped 5; count of bases not matched to a gene: 4. DNA of the CDR3: TGTGCCAGCAGCTTCCCGGGAGGCAACGAGCAGTACTTC. This gives the protein CASSFPGGNEQYF.

This clonotype occurred many times. The chain combines TRBV4-3 with TRBJ2-5, with D possibly matching TRBD1 (6 bases). The CDR3 totals 17 residues. V lost 1 base and J lost 2, with 17 bases in between. Looked up from germline, CDR1 is LGHNA and CDR2 is YSLEER. CDR3 sequence reads: CASSQAPQNREQETQYF. The CDR3 nucleotides read TGCGCCAGCAGCCAAGCGCCGCAAAACAGGGAACAAGAGACCCAGTACTTC.

The chain combines TRBV28 with TRBJ1-1, with D maybe TRBD1 (5 bases). The CDR3 is made up of 15 amino acids. Trimming stripped 8 bases from V and 3 bases from J, with 19 bases between. CDR1 is MDHEN, CDR2 SYDVKM, per germline. CDR3 coding DNA: TGTGCCAGCTCCTCCCCCGGAAGGGGAGACACTGAAGCTTTCTTT. Its protein is CASSSPGRGDTEAFF.

This clonotype appeared many times. The rearrangement links TRBV19 to TRBJ1-6; 7 nucleotides line up with TRBD1. This CDR3 is 15 amino acids long. The V segment lost 3 bases and the J segment 7 bases; nucleotides outside the gene matches: 6. Germline assignment: CDR1 LNHDA and CDR2 SQIVND (reference sequence). The CDR3 sequence is CASSIGGQKNSPLHF. CDR3 bases: TGTGCCAGTAGTATTGGGGGACAGAAGAATTCACCCCTCCACTTT.

This chain links TRBV6-1 with TRBJ2-7, with 12 bases identical to TRBD2. Germline CDR1 is MNHNS and CDR2 is SASEGT. This CDR3 has 14 amino acids. V was clipped by 6 bases and J by 7 bases; unmatched bases: 7. CDR3 sequence: CASRRLAGEVEQYF. The CDR3 bases are TGTGCCAGCAGGCGACTAGCGGGAGAGGTTGAGCAGTACTTC.

The table lists this clonotype with many counts. This sequence joins TRBV29-1 and TRBJ2-2; a possible D gene is TRBD2 (6 bases). CDR3 length: 15 amino acids. The V end was cut by 6 bases, the J end by 4 bases, with 18 bases between. CDR1 is SQVTM and CDR2 is ANQGSEA in the germline V gene. CDR3 in amino acids: CSVEPMDGGTGELFF. For the CDR3, the DNA is TGCAGCGTGGAACCCATGGACGGGGGCACCGGGGAGCTGTTTTTT.

This clonotype was found many times. The chain combines TRBV27 with TRBJ2-2; D call uncertain. The CDR3 loop spans 15 amino acids. V was shortened by 6 bases and J by 6 bases, with 17 bases between the two germline ends. CDR1 and CDR2 (germline): MNHEY, SMNVEV (reference sequence). CDR3: CASSQGRKDPGELFF. DNA of the CDR3: TGTGCCAGCAGCCAAGGGCGCAAAGATCCCGGGGAGCTGTTTTTT.

This clonotype was seen a single time. Here the CDR3 reads CASSQDRVREQYF. Written as DNA, the CDR3 is TGTGCCAGCAGCCAGGACAGGGTTCGCGAGCAGTACTTC. V is TRBV12-3 or TRBV12-4 and J is TRBJ2-7; 8 nucleotides agree with TRBD1. V shed 6 bases, J shed 6 bases, and the junction held 7 bases outside the gene matches. This CDR3 comprises 13 residues.

This clonotype occurred many times. CDR3 sequence (DNA): TGTGCCAGCAGCCTCACGGACCAGGGGTACTACGAGCAGTACTTC. Translation gives CASSLTDQGYYEQYF. The gene calls are TRBV11-2 and TRBJ2-7; D might be TRBD1 (6 bases). The CDR3 sequence is 15 residues long. Germline lookup yields CDR1 SGHAT and CDR2 FQNNGV. V lost 5 bases and J 3 bases, leaving 17 bases between the germline ends.

The table lists this clonotype with a few counts. DNA of the CDR3: TGTGCCAGCACGGACTACTCCTATAATTCACCCCTCCACTTT. Its translation is CASTDYSYNSPLHF. This chain connects TRBV12-3 or TRBV12-4 to TRBJ1-6; no clear D. V shed 7 bases and J shed 0 bases, with 7 bases lying between them. The CDR3 runs to 14 residues.